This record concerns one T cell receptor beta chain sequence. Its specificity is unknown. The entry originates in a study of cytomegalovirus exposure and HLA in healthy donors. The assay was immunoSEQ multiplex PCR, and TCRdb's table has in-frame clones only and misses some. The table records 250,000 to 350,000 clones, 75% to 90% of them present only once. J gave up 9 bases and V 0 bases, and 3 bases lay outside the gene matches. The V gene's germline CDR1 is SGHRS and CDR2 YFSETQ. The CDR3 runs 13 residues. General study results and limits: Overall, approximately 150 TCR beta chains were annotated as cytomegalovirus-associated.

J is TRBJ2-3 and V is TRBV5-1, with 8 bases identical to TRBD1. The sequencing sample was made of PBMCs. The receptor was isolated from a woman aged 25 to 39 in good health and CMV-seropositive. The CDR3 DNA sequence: TGCGCCAGCAGCTTGGATGGGACAGGCACGCAGTATTTT. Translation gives CASSLDGTGTQYF.